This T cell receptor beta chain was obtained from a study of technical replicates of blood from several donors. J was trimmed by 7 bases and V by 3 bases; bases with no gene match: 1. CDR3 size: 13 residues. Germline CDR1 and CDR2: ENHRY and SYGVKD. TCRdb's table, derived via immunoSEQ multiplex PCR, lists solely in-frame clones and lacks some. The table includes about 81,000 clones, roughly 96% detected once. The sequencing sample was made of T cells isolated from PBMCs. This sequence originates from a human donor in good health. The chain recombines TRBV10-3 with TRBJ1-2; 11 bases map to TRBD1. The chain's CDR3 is CAISDGTGGGYTF. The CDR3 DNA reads TGTGCCATCAGTGATGGGACAGGGGGTGGCTACACCTTC.